Below, 19 T cell receptor beta chains from the same sample are listed, as sequenced in a study of T cell responses to AZD1222 COVID-19 vaccine. The assay was immunoSEQ multiplex PCR, and TCRdb's table has in-frame clones only and misses some. This sample has approximately 140,000 clones, with about 93% found just once. Sample: peripheral blood, taken on day 0 of AZD1222 vaccination. These receptor sequences come from an adult in good health.

The chain couples TRBV27 to TRBJ2-5; D perhaps matches TRBD1 (5 bases). The germline V gene encodes CDR1 MNHEY and CDR2 SMNVEV (reference sequence). This CDR3 comprises 15 residues. V gave up 3 bases and J gave up 3 bases, with 14 bases separating them. This chain's CDR3 is CASSFVVGAEETQYF. The CDR3 DNA reads TGTGCCAGCAGTTTTGTCGTTGGGGCAGAAGAGACCCAGTACTTC.

The chain joins TRBV19 to TRBJ2-3, with 13 bases that match TRBD2. Germline CDR1 reads LNHDA; CDR2 reads SQIVND (reference sequence). J gave up 3 bases and V 9 bases, and 3 bases lay outside the gene matches. This CDR3 region has 14 residues. The CDR3 DNA sequence: TGTGCCAGCCGGACTAGCGGGAGTACAGATACGCAGTATTTT. Protein product: CASRTSGSTDTQYF.

The chain uses TRBV27 and TRBJ2-7; possible D gene TRBD1, 5 bases. Looked up from germline, CDR1 is MNHEY and CDR2 is SMNVEV (reference sequence). This CDR3 spans 16 amino acids. Trimming took off 6 bases at V and 3 bases at J, with 21 bases between the two ends. The CDR3 reads CASSIGPTDAFYEQYF. CDR3 in DNA: TGTGCCAGCAGCATTGGGCCGACAGACGCCTTCTACGAGCAGTACTTC.

The J gene is TRBJ1-3, the V gene TRBV6-5; tentatively, D is TRBD1 (5 bases). The germline V and J ends were trimmed by 8 bases and 4 bases, with 18 bases remaining between them. The CDR3 is made up of 15 amino acids. Germline V gene sequence: CDR1 MNHEY, CDR2 SVGAGI. The CDR3 nucleotides read TGTGCCAGCTCCACCCAGGGCTTTCTGGGAAACACCATATATTTT. Amino acids: CASSTQGFLGNTIYF.

The chain has TRBV30 and TRBJ2-1; 7 bases align to TRBD1. Germline assignment: CDR1 GTSNPN and CDR2 SVGIG (reference sequence). After removal of 3 bases from V and 2 bases from J, the junction contained 4 bases not matched to a gene. This CDR3 is 14 amino acids long. The CDR3 coding sequence is TGTGCCTGGAGCCCTGGGACAGCCTACAATGAGCAGTTCTTC. Translation gives CAWSPGTAYNEQFF.

V is TRBV19 and J is TRBJ1-1; D gene uncertain. The V and J ends lost 2 bases and 10 bases respectively, with 17 bases between them. Germline loops: CDR1 LNHDA, CDR2 SQIVND (reference sequence). CDR3 length: 14 amino acids. The CDR3 loop reads CASSISQWEARAFF. The CDR3 DNA is TGTGCCAGTAGTATAAGTCAGTGGGAGGCGCGAGCTTTCTTT.

This chain joins TRBV3-1 (or the pseudogene TRBV3-2) and TRBJ1-6; TRBD1 is a possible D gene (6 bases). Looked up from germline, CDR1 is LGHDT and CDR2 is YNNKEL (reference sequence). This CDR3 has 16 residues. Trimming stripped 0 bases from V and 4 bases from J, with 10 bases between. CDR3 in DNA: TGTGCCAGCAGCCAAGACGGACAGAAATATAATTCACCCCTCCACTTT. Protein sequence: CASSQDGQKYNSPLHF.

This clone appeared once. The chain employs TRBV7-2 and TRBJ2-1; TRBD2 aligns across 13 bases. Germline lookup yields CDR1 SGHTA and CDR2 FQGNSA. J gave up 10 bases and V 4 bases, and 7 bases lay outside the gene matches. The CDR3 loop spans 15 amino acids. CDR3 residues: CASSSRTSGGNEQFF. For the CDR3, the DNA is TGTGCCAGCAGCTCGCGGACTAGCGGGGGTAACGAGCAGTTCTTC.

The chain employs TRBV19 and TRBJ2-7, with D perhaps TRBD1 or TRBD2 (6 bases each). V lost 3 bases to trimming and J lost 2 bases, with 14 bases between them. This CDR3 is built from 15 residues. Looked up from germline, CDR1 is LNHDA and CDR2 is SQIVND (reference sequence). The CDR3 region has the DNA TGTGCCAGTAGTATGGAGGGGGGACGGACCTACGAGCAGTACTTC. Its translation is CASSMEGGRTYEQYF.

The chain employs TRBV14 and TRBJ2-3; TRBD2 aligns across 16 bases. Germline CDR1 and CDR2: SGHDN and FVKESK. This CDR3 is 22 amino acids long. Trimming cost V 0 bases and J 3 bases; bases outside gene matches: 15. CDR3 loop: CASSQDHTGTSGGAWWTDTQYF. The CDR3, as DNA: TGTGCCAGCAGCCAAGACCATACCGGGACTAGCGGGGGGGCCTGGTGGACAGATACGCAGTATTTT.

The chain employs TRBV6-1 and TRBJ2-7; TRBD2 is a possible D gene (5 bases). The CDR3 consists of 16 residues. Trimming shortened V by 1 base and J by 0 bases, and 13 bases separated the two germline ends. Germline V CDR1 and CDR2: MNHNS, SASEGT. CDR3 coding DNA: TGTGCCAGCAGTGAAGGGGCGGGCGGTAGCTCCTACGAGCAGTACTTC. Translating it yields CASSEGAGGSSYEQYF.

The CDR3 nucleotides read TGTGCCAGTAGCACCGGGACACAACGCATCTATGGCTACACCTTC. This codes for CASSTGTQRIYGYTF. The chain is built from TRBV19 and TRBJ1-2; a weak D match, TRBD1 (6 bases). The germline V gene encodes CDR1 LNHDA and CDR2 SQIVND (reference sequence). Trimming stripped 6 bases from V and 4 bases from J, with 18 bases between. This CDR3 is built from 15 residues.

The rearrangement joins TRBV19 to TRBJ2-7; no clear D. V lost 0 bases, J lost 7 bases, and 13 bases lay in between. The V gene's germline CDR1 is LNHDA and CDR2 SQIVND (reference sequence). This CDR3 has 14 residues. This CDR3 is CASSIDTAKEEQYF. The CDR3 nucleotides are TGTGCCAGTAGTATAGATACGGCAAAAGAAGAGCAGTACTTC.

The gene calls are TRBV20-1 and TRBJ2-7, with 11 bases lining up with TRBD2. Trimming cost V 3 bases and J 9 bases; bases outside gene matches: 10. Per the germline V gene, CDR1 is DFQATT and CDR2 is SNEGSKA (reference sequence). The length of the CDR3 is 14 residues. The CDR3 spells CSASITSGSTTQYF. The CDR3 region has the DNA TGCAGTGCTAGTATAACTAGCGGGAGTACAACGCAGTACTTC.

The chain uses TRBV4-2 and TRBJ2-5; no clear D gene. The CDR3 loop spans 13 amino acids. V lost 4 bases and J lost 4, with 10 bases in between. Germline CDR1 and CDR2: LGHNA and YNFKEQ. The CDR3 region has the DNA TGTGCCAGCAGCCCCGCAGTACGAGAGACCCAGTACTTC. Translated, it gives CASSPAVRETQYF.

The gene calls are TRBV27 and TRBJ2-7; D possibly matches TRBD1 or TRBD2 (5 bases each). The V gene's germline CDR1 is MNHEY and CDR2 SMNVEV (reference sequence). Trimming took off 6 bases at V and 3 bases at J, with 15 bases between the two ends. The CDR3 is 14 amino acids. The CDR3 coding sequence is TGTGCCAGCAGCCCCGTTGGGGGAAACTACGAGCAGTACTTC. Residues: CASSPVGGNYEQYF.

The gene calls are TRBV19 and TRBJ2-2; the match to TRBD2 covers 8 bases. Germline-derived CDR1 and CDR2 are LNHDA and SQIVND (reference sequence). The CDR3 spans 14 residues. Trimming cost V 6 bases and J 6 bases; bases outside gene matches: 6. CDR3 region: CASSPSGSAGELFF. The CDR3 DNA reads as TGTGCCAGTAGCCCGAGCGGGAGCGCCGGGGAGCTGTTTTTT.

The rearrangement joins TRBV3-1 (or the pseudogene TRBV3-2) to TRBJ2-7; 9 positions agree with TRBD2. V lost 1 base to trimming and J lost 7 bases; unmatched junction nucleotides: 5. The germline V gene encodes CDR1 LGHDT and CDR2 YNNKEL (reference sequence). The CDR3 is 14 residues long. The CDR3 spells CASSQVREGEEQYF. The CDR3 DNA sequence: TGTGCCAGCAGCCAAGTGCGGGAGGGAGAGGAGCAGTACTTC.

The V and J genes are TRBV6-5 and TRBJ1-1; D perhaps matches TRBD1 (6 bases). From germline, CDR1 is MNHEY and CDR2 SVGAGI. The V end lost 0 bases, the J end lost 10 bases, and 15 bases lay between the germline ends. The CDR3 totals 14 residues. The CDR3 here is CASSYSTGLEGAFF. DNA of the CDR3: TGTGCCAGCAGTTACTCCACAGGGCTTGAGGGAGCTTTCTTT.